This entry lists 31 T cell receptor beta chains sequenced from one sample in a study of regulatory T cells in long-lasting Graves disease. Time point indicated: newly diagnosed GD, antithyroid drugs for less than 3 months. There was RNA extracted from PBMCs, and the TCR library was made from it. The authors built TCR beta libraries using iRepertoire HTBI primers and Arm-PCR of CDR3 regions. TCRdb used MiXCR to reprocess the multiplex PCR reads, holding one entry per CDR3 protein. The sample holds about 320,000 distinct CDR3 sequences, approximately 20% seen once. Sample: peripheral blood mononuclear cells (PBMCs), taken at new diagnosis, from a patient treated with antithyroid drugs. Receptors originate from a female donor with Graves disease.

Only a few counts were recorded for this clonotype. The chain uses TRBV14 and TRBJ1-4, with 7 bases that match TRBD1. CDR3 length: 14 amino acids. In germline, CDR1 is SGHDN, CDR2 FVKESK. V was clipped by 4 bases and J by 7 bases; unmatched bases: 6. Here the CDR3 DNA reads TGTGCCAGCAGCCCTCGACAGGGTGGTGAAAAACTGTTTTTT. It encodes CASSPRQGGEKLFF. The variable domain in full, completed from reference TRBV14 and TRBJ1-4, reads EAGVTQFPSHSVIEKGQTVTLRCDPISGHDNLYWYRRVMGKEIKFLLHFVKESKQDESGMPNNRFLAERTGGTYSTLKVQPAELEDSGVYFCASSPRQGGEKLFFGSGTQLSVL.

This clonotype appeared a single time. The J gene is TRBJ2-7, the V gene TRBV7-9; D is unresolved. Per germline, CDR1 SEHNR and CDR2 FQNEAQ (reference sequence). The CDR3 runs to 13 residues. Trimming stripped 1 base from V and 4 bases from J, with 8 bases between. Written as DNA, the CDR3 is TGTGCCAGCAGCTTAGGTATGGAATACGAGCAGTACTTC. The encoded protein is CASSLGMEYEQYF.

This clonotype was detected ten times or more. The chain links TRBV10-3 to TRBJ2-7; a weak D match, TRBD1 (6 bases). Deletions cut 0 bases from V and 0 bases from J, with 6 bases between. Germline-derived CDR1 and CDR2 are ENHRY and SYGVKD. The CDR3 consists of 14 residues. The CDR3: CAISESDSSYEQYF. In DNA form, the CDR3 reads TGTGCCATCAGTGAGTCGGACAGCTCCTACGAGCAGTACTTC.

In its sample, this clonotype was seen many times. The chain is built from TRBV20-1 and TRBJ1-1; a weak D match, TRBD1 (5 bases). CDR3 length: 19 amino acids. Germline V gene data show CDR1 as DFQATT and CDR2 as SNEGSKA (reference sequence). CDR3: CSAPPPPNPPGKWRTEAFF. DNA for the CDR3: TGCAGCGCTCCTCCCCCACCTAACCCCCCAGGGAAGTGGCGCACTGAAGCTTTCTTT.

There are many counts of this clonotype. The chain joins TRBV12-3 or TRBV12-4 to TRBJ2-5; 7 positions agree with TRBD1. Trimming took 9 bases from V and 0 from J; bases not matched to a gene: 7. The CDR3 sequence is 14 residues long. CDR3 loop: CASRDRTYQETQYF. The CDR3 DNA follows: TGTGCCAGTCGGGACAGAACCTACCAAGAGACCCAGTACTTC.

This clonotype was seen more than once but under ten times. CDR3: CSARTEETQYF. The CDR3 DNA follows: TGCAGCGCCCGGACAGAAGAGACCCAGTACTTC. The rearrangement links TRBV29-1 to TRBJ2-5; possibly TRBD1 for D (6 bases). CDR3 length equals 11 residues. V lost 7 bases and J 3 bases, leaving 9 bases between the germline ends. The germline CDR1 and CDR2 sequences are SQVTM and ANQGSEA. Combining the CDR3 with reference TRBV29-1 and TRBJ2-5 gives the whole variable domain SAVISQKPSRDICQRGTSLTIQCQVDSQVTMMFWYRQQPGQSLTLIATANQGSEATYESGFVIDKFPISRPNLTFSTLTVSNMSPEDSSIYLCSARTEETQYFGPGTRLLVL.

This clonotype came up many times. The V and J genes are TRBV15 and TRBJ1-4; no firm D call. Trimming took off 8 bases at V and 4 bases at J, with 20 bases between the two ends. The CDR3 runs to 16 residues. Germline CDR1 LNHNV, CDR2 YYDKDF (reference sequence). The CDR3 nucleotides are TGTGCCACCCGCGTCCCGAGTTTCTTCGGTAATGAAAAACTGTTTTTT. Translating it yields CATRVPSFFGNEKLFF.

The sample holds many counts of this clonotype. This chain connects TRBV18 to TRBJ2-3; no firm D call. V lost 2 bases, J lost 2 bases, and 14 bases lay in between. This CDR3 comprises 16 residues. Looked up from germline, CDR1 is KGHSH and CDR2 is LQKENI. The chain's CDR3 is CASSPNALDITDTQYF. The CDR3 DNA follows: TGTGCCAGCTCACCAAATGCACTCGACATCACAGATACGCAGTATTTT.

This clonotype was observed many times. The chain carries TRBV7-9 and TRBJ2-1; TRBD2 aligns across 7 bases. Germline V gene lookup returns CDR1 SEHNR and CDR2 FQNEAQ (reference sequence). V was clipped by 5 bases and J by 7 bases; unmatched bases: 5. The CDR3 has 13 residues. The CDR3 DNA reads as TGTGCCAGCAGCCCGGGACTAAGGAATGAGCAGTTCTTC. Its protein product is CASSPGLRNEQFF.

Many counts were recorded for this clonotype. This chain uses TRBV27 with TRBJ1-1, with D perhaps TRBD1 (5 bases). V was pared by 3 bases and J by 1 base, with 18 bases between. CDR1 and CDR2 (germline): MNHEY, SMNVEV (reference sequence). The CDR3 extends over 17 amino acids. Here the CDR3 reads CASSFVPGRWGNTEAFF. DNA for the CDR3: TGTGCCAGCAGTTTCGTCCCGGGACGGTGGGGGAACACTGAAGCTTTCTTT.

The chain joins TRBV2 to TRBJ1-1; no reliable D call. This CDR3 has 12 residues. CDR1 and CDR2 from the germline V gene are SNHLY and FYNNEI. Deletions cut 7 bases from V and 7 bases from J, with 13 bases between. CDR3 amino acids: CASKDRPDEAFF. CDR3 coding DNA: TGTGCCAGCAAAGACCGGCCGGATGAAGCTTTCTTT.

The table lists this clonotype with many counts. The V gene is TRBV10-3, the J gene TRBJ2-7, with TRBD2 matching over 10 bases. Germline values: CDR1 ENHRY, CDR2 SYGVKD. The length of the CDR3 is 16 residues. V shed 8 bases, J shed 5 bases, and the junction held 15 bases outside the gene matches. The CDR3 DNA follows: TGTGCCATCGGCGGCCGTAGCGGGAGGAAACTCAACGAGCAGTACTTC. Protein: CAIGGRSGRKLNEQYF.

As to this clonotype: Only one base separates this from a far larger clonotype, so it likely reflects a read error. CDR3 loop: CASRDTADTEPFF. DNA of the CDR3: TGTGCCAGCAGGGACACGGCAGACACTGAACCTTTCTTT. This sequence joins TRBV11-3 and TRBJ1-1; TRBD1 might be the D (5 bases). Germline V gene data show CDR1 as SGHNT and CDR2 as YENEEA. This CDR3 comprises 13 residues.

To note about this clonotype: This may be a read error: a much more frequent sequence differs by one nucleotide. This is likely a read error, given that the CDR3 carries no conserved phenylalanine or tryptophan at its end. V is TRBV7-3 and J is TRBJ2-7; the D is unclear. The V end lost 0 bases, the J end lost 5 bases, and 11 bases lay between the germline ends. Germline V gene sequence: CDR1 SGHTA, CDR2 FQGTGA. This CDR3 has 14 amino acids. The DNA for the CDR3 is TGTGCCAGCAGCTTAACGGATTCGGCCCACGAGCAGTACTCC. Translation: CASSLTDSAHEQYS.

This clonotype was detected many times. The chain joins TRBV12-3 or TRBV12-4 to TRBJ2-3; the D gene is possibly TRBD2 (5 bases). This CDR3 has 14 amino acids. V lost 5 bases to trimming and J lost 2 bases, with 11 bases between them. Here the CDR3 reads CASSVLGVTDTQYF. The CDR3 DNA reads as TGTGCCAGCAGTGTACTAGGAGTCACAGATACGCAGTATTTT.

The chain uses TRBV29-1 and TRBJ2-7; D is perhaps TRBD1 or TRBD2 (5 bases each). This CDR3 has 13 amino acids. Germline V gives CDR1 SQVTM, CDR2 ANQGSEA. Trimming shortened V by 7 bases and J by 2 bases, and 15 bases separated the two germline ends. CDR3 nucleotides: TGCAGCGCCGAGGAGAGAGGGGCCTACGAGCAGTACTTC. Translated, it gives CSAEERGAYEQYF.

The V gene is TRBV30, the J gene TRBJ1-6; TRBD1 aligns across 8 bases. The germline gives CDR1 GTSNPN, CDR2 SVGIG (reference sequence). Trimming at V came to 1 base and at J to 9 bases, leaving 5 bases not matched to a gene. This CDR3 has 14 residues. This CDR3 reads CAWSGGQAGSPLHF. Written as DNA, the CDR3 is TGTGCCTGGAGTGGGGGACAGGCGGGTTCACCCCTCCACTTT.

At least ten counts were recorded for this clonotype. The chain employs TRBV11-3 and TRBJ2-3, with 7 positions matching TRBD1. J was trimmed by 4 bases and V by 5 bases; bases with no gene match: 12. There are 16 residues in the CDR3. CDR1 and CDR2 (germline): SGHNT, YENEEA. The CDR3 reads CASSLTWGQPPDTQYF. CDR3 in DNA: TGTGCCAGCAGCCTAACATGGGGACAGCCCCCAGATACGCAGTATTTT.

This clonotype was detected many times. This chain joins TRBV25-1 and TRBJ2-5; D may be TRBD2 (7 bases). The CDR3 extends over 15 amino acids. V was cut by 5 bases and J by 5 bases, with 18 bases left in between. Germline CDR1 reads MGHDK; CDR2 reads SYGVNS. The CDR3: CASSRPPGGQETQYF. DNA for the CDR3: TGTGCCAGCAGTCGGCCCCCGGGAGGACAGGAGACCCAGTACTTC.

This clonotype was counted ten times or more. V usage is TRBV29-1 and J usage is TRBJ2-3, with a weak D call TRBD1 (6 bases). The germline gives CDR1 SQVTM, CDR2 ANQGSEA. The CDR3 is 15 amino acids. Trimming left V 4 bases short and J 0 bases short, with 14 bases between. The CDR3 is CSVGGGLSSTDTQYF. CDR3 DNA: TGCAGCGTTGGTGGGGGCCTATCTAGCACAGATACGCAGTATTTT.

This clonotype was recorded many times. This chain connects TRBV25-1 to TRBJ1-1; D unclear. The CDR3 sequence is 13 residues long. Trimming removed 7 bases from V and 3 bases from J, with 12 bases in between. Germline loops: CDR1 MGHDK, CDR2 SYGVNS. The CDR3 DNA reads as TGTGCCAGCACCCCGTGGAGGGACACTGAAGCTTTCTTT. Residues: CASTPWRDTEAFF.

This clonotype was seen many times. J is TRBJ2-2 and V is TRBV27; D is perhaps TRBD1 or TRBD2 (5 bases each). The V and J ends lost 2 bases and 7 bases respectively, with 8 bases between them. This CDR3 comprises 13 residues. Germline V CDR1 and CDR2: MNHEY, SMNVEV (reference sequence). The CDR3 nucleotides are TGTGCCAGCAGTTTAGAGAGGGGCGGGGAGCTGTTTTTT. This codes for CASSLERGGELFF.

Ten or more counts support this clonotype. This chain connects TRBV2 to TRBJ1-4; 8 positions agree with TRBD1. This CDR3 is built from 14 residues. V lost 7 bases, J lost 6 bases, and 7 bases stayed unmatched. Germline V gene lookup returns CDR1 SNHLY and CDR2 FYNNEI. CDR3 region: CASIMDRAYEKLFF. The CDR3, as DNA: TGTGCCAGCATTATGGACAGGGCGTATGAAAAACTGTTTTTT.

About this clonotype: This may arise from a read error, as a much more abundant clone is one base away. The rearrangement uses TRBV7-8 and TRBJ2-2, with TRBD1 matching over 8 bases. Germline V gives CDR1 SGHVS, CDR2 FQNEAQ. The CDR3 length is 15 residues. The CDR3 sequence: CASSPGQGYTGEVFF. The CDR3 DNA is TGTGCCAGCAGCCCTGGACAGGGTTACACCGGGGAGGTGTTTTTT.

Comments on this clonotype: This sequence may be a read error, since a much larger clone differs from it by one base. This chain connects TRBV27 to TRBJ2-1, with 7 bases matching TRBD2. Germline CDR1 and CDR2: MNHEY and SMNVEV (reference sequence). The V segment lost 4 bases and the J segment 10 bases; nucleotides outside the gene matches: 10. The CDR3 length is 14 residues. DNA of the CDR3: TGTGCCAGCAGTTCAGCGGGACTACCCTACGAGCAGTTCTTC. Translated, it gives CASSSAGLPYEQFF.

There are many counts of this clonotype. This chain uses TRBV5-1 with TRBJ2-3; no firm D call. There are 15 residues in the CDR3. Per the germline V gene, CDR1 is SGHRS and CDR2 is YFSETQ. Trimming stripped 0 bases from V and 1 base from J, with 9 bases between. The CDR3 loop is CASSLVGIRTDTQYF. CDR3 sequence (DNA): TGCGCCAGCAGCTTGGTGGGCATTCGCACAGATACGCAGTATTTT.

V usage is TRBV12-3 or TRBV12-4 and J usage is TRBJ2-1; D remains ambiguous. Trimming pared 8 bases from V and 8 bases from J, leaving 13 bases between. The CDR3 sequence is 12 residues long. The CDR3 DNA reads as TGTGCCAGCGTTCTTGGGCTCGATGAGCAGTTCTTC. Protein product: CASVLGLDEQFF.

This clonotype was recorded at least ten times. The chain is built from TRBV20-1 and TRBJ2-5; D is unclear. The CDR3 runs 14 residues. Trimming removed 0 bases at V and 4 bases at J, with 12 bases between. The V gene's germline CDR1 is DFQATT and CDR2 SNEGSKA (reference sequence). The CDR3 here is CSARDLWGAETQYF. As DNA, the CDR3 is TGCAGTGCTAGAGATTTATGGGGTGCAGAGACCCAGTACTTC.

This chain uses TRBV29-1 with TRBJ2-7; 7 nucleotides match TRBD1. The CDR3 spans 12 residues. The V segment lost 7 bases and the J segment 2 bases; nucleotides outside the gene matches: 5. Germline assignment: CDR1 SQVTM and CDR2 ANQGSEA. CDR3 coding DNA: TGCAGCGCTTGGACAGGCACCTACGAGCAGTACTTC. Protein: CSAWTGTYEQYF.

This sequence joins TRBV27 and TRBJ1-1; D is perhaps TRBD1 (5 bases). CDR1 and CDR2 (germline): MNHEY, SMNVEV (reference sequence). V dropped 0 bases and J dropped 4 bases, with 15 bases sitting between them. This CDR3 is 16 amino acids long. The CDR3 reads CASSLSPGRGLTEAFF. Here the CDR3 DNA reads TGTGCCAGCAGTTTATCCCCGGGACGTGGGCTCACTGAAGCTTTCTTT.

In its sample, this clonotype was seen many times. The chain has TRBV30 and TRBJ2-7; D is uncertain. Trimming took 0 bases from V and 2 from J, leaving 11 bases between them. The CDR3 has 14 residues. CDR1 GTSNPN and CDR2 SVGIG come from the germline V gene (reference sequence). The CDR3 sequence: CAWSVGRLPYEQYF. As DNA, the CDR3 is TGTGCCTGGAGTGTAGGACGGCTTCCCTACGAGCAGTACTTC.